The clone carrying this T cell receptor (beta chain) showed up just a few times. Other nucleotide sequences in the sample specify the same CDR3. Original methodology: Reference gene primer amplification in the assay estimated nucleated cell counts. The table came from immunoSEQ multiplex PCR; TCRdb's copy has only in-frame clones and leaves some out. D and trimming come from the DNA, and the V and J calls and clone size come from that table. The top ten hold roughly 6.9% of the sample, which has 200,000 or so clones, 84% seen once. The entry originates in a study of blood T cell repertoires in COVID-19. Study-wide background: Sites in the United States, Italy and Spain provided acute and convalescent COVID-19 samples.

Residents of about two dozen US areas, aged about 18 to 95 years, made up the participants. Cohort placement rested on clinical history that participants reported themselves. The receptor's source is a man aged 40-49 years who had recovered from COVID-19. The sequencing input was PBMCs or T cells enriched from blood (not recorded which).

CDR3 residues: CASSEAADRNTEAFF. CDR3 coding DNA: TGTGCCAGCAGTGAAGCAGCCGACAGGAACACTGAAGCTTTCTTT. The chain has TRBV2 and TRBJ1-1, with a tentative D call TRBD1 (5 bases). CDR1 and CDR2 (germline): SNHLY, FYNNEI. The CDR3 length is 15 residues. The V gene lost 0 bases and the J gene lost 1 base, with 9 bases spanning the gap.